The source of this TCR beta chain is a study of tumor-infiltrating lymphocytes in glioblastoma multiforme (dated by TCRdb to 2016 to 2017). For the wider study: To find out whether intratumoral genomic heterogeneity fosters TIL diversity, the study jointly investigated somatic mutations, TIL diversity and immune response activity. General study outcomes and caveats: Only one glioblastoma patient was included in the TCR and somatic mutation analysis, limiting generalizability. T cells were not sorted into functional subsets, which the authors noted as a future improvement. RNA-based TCR sequencing may distort clone frequencies because T cells carry unequal numbers of TCR transcripts.

TCRB libraries were built from RNA via three nested multiplex PCR rounds using a modified ARM-PCR protocol with multiple V-beta primers and a C-beta primer. ProtoScript II Reverse Transcriptase and a C-beta primer were used to synthesize TCRB-specific cDNA from 0.4 to 0.6 ug total RNA. No unique molecular identifiers were described for the TCRB libraries. In the third PCR, barcodes and adapters were added over about 23 cycles with Deep VentR (exo-) polymerase, after which 250-500 bp bands were gel purified. An Illumina HiSeq 2500 was used to sequence the TCRB libraries with 250 bp paired-end reads. From the authors' description of their analysis: The reads were cleaned with Trimmomatic, merged with FLASH and assigned V, D and J segments with MiGEC before being analyzed in VDJtools. Repertoire diversity was quantified with the Shannon-Wiener diversity index calculated using VDJtools. TCRdb reprocessed the public reads (quality trimming at Q25 with fastp, clone calling with MiXCR) and kept in-frame beta chains. Every distinct CDR3 protein forms one entry, paired with its most common genes and DNA. None of the V and J calls come from the authors' own analysis; TCRdb made them. Within this sample are 8,500 to 10,000 distinct CDR3 sequences, with about 67% of them counted one time only. The ten most abundant clones make up approximately 50% of the sample.

This clonotype has more than one count but fewer than ten. What this receptor recognizes is not known. The input lacks base qualities; no much larger clone sits a single base away. The AllPrep DNA/RNA mini kit was used to purify genomic DNA and total RNA simultaneously from each of the approximately 10 tumor samples. OD 260/280 ratios above 1.9 and RNA integrity numbers above 6.5 were observed for all RNA. The germline V gene (reference sequence) yields PRHDT for CDR1 and FYEKMQ for CDR2. At the junction V is shortened by 4 bases and J by 8 bases; bases outside the gene matches: 13. Reading from cysteine to phenylalanine, the CDR3 counts 16 amino acids. Of all the DNA, just the CDR3 is kept, 48 bases in frame from base 1.

Recombination connected TRBV13 to TRBJ2-1, and TRBD1 matches 8 of the central bases. Sequencing used brain tumor tissue. This receptor was identified in a male donor with glioblastoma. In nucleotide form, the sequence is TGTGCCAGCAGCTCACCAGCGGACAGGGCTTCGGATGAGCAGTTCTTC. This encodes CASSSPADRASDEQFF. Extended through the reference TRBV13 and TRBJ2-1 proteins, this CDR3 yields the full variable domain: AAGVIQSPRHLIKEKRETATLKCYPIPRHDTVYWYQQGPGQDPQFLISFYEKMQSDKGSIPDRFSAQQFSDYHSELNMSSLELGDSALYFCASSSPADRASDEQFFGPGTRLTVL.